Shown below are 30 T cell receptor beta chains from a single sample sequenced in a study of T-cell memory formation after mild COVID-19. TCRdb called the 5' RACE reads again in MiXCR, with one record for every CDR3 protein. The data show roughly 300,000 distinct CDR3 sequences, with under 8.5% seen just once and around a fifth held by the top ten. The specimen was PBMCs or a T cell subset sorted from them (not recorded which). Receptors originate from a man between 18 and 35 years old who had mild COVID-19 (a few samples of this study predate the infection). Cell type and time point are not known.

The chain has TRBV5-1 and TRBJ2-3; 8 nucleotides line up with TRBD1. Germline assignment: CDR1 SGHRS and CDR2 YFSETQ. This CDR3 contains 20 residues. J lost 5 bases, V lost 4 bases, and 24 bases had no gene match. The CDR3 reads CASSLRPPGQGGAWIDTQYF. The CDR3 DNA is TGCGCCAGCAGCCTACGCCCGCCCGGACAGGGTGGCGCATGGATAGATACGCAGTATTTT.

There are a few counts of this clonotype. CDR3 nucleotides: TGTGCCAGCTACGGCATGAACACTGAAGCTTTCTTT. Its translation: CASYGMNTEAFF. The genes are TRBV19 and TRBJ1-1, with unresolved D. Trimming removed 9 bases from V and 0 bases from J, with 8 bases in between. From germline, CDR1 is LNHDA and CDR2 SQIVND (reference sequence). The CDR3 contains 12 residues. Combining the CDR3 with reference TRBV19 and TRBJ1-1 gives the whole variable domain DGGITQSPKYLFRKEGQNVTLSCEQNLNHDAMYWYRQDPGQGLRLIYYSQIVNDFQKGDIAEGYSVSREKKESFPLTVTSAQKNPTAFYLCASYGMNTEAFFGQGTRLTVV.

This clonotype has just a few counts. V and J are TRBV28 and TRBJ2-5; 7 positions match TRBD1. With V trimmed by 4 bases and J by 5 bases, 7 bases remained unmatched. The germline V gene encodes CDR1 MDHEN and CDR2 SYDVKM. The CDR3 is made up of 14 amino acids. CDR3 region: CASSYRDSRETQYF. The CDR3 DNA is TGTGCCAGCAGTTACCGGGACAGTCGGGAGACCCAGTACTTC.

This clonotype is a singleton in its sample. J is TRBJ2-7 and V is TRBV7-6, with D maybe TRBD2 (6 bases). This CDR3 is built from 15 residues. Trimming pared 1 base from V and 7 bases from J, leaving 17 bases between. Germline V CDR1 and CDR2: SGHVS, FNYEAQ. CDR3 sequence reads: CASSLEPAGAGEQYF. In DNA form, the CDR3 reads TGTGCCAGCAGCTTAGAACCGGCTGGCGCGGGAGAGCAGTACTTC.

In its sample, this clonotype was seen a few times. The chain combines TRBV18 with TRBJ1-3; the match to TRBD1 covers 9 bases. Per the germline V gene, CDR1 is KGHSH and CDR2 is LQKENI. V shed 3 bases and J 6 bases; nucleotides not matched to a gene: 6. CDR3 length: 15 amino acids. This chain's CDR3 is CASSPITGGKNTIYF. The CDR3 DNA follows: TGTGCCAGCTCACCTATCACAGGGGGCAAAAACACCATATATTTT.

The V gene is TRBV12-3 or TRBV12-4, the J gene TRBJ2-5, with D possibly matching TRBD2 (5 bases). Trimming took off 5 bases at V and 4 bases at J, with 11 bases between the two ends. This CDR3 is built from 13 residues. The CDR3 bases are TGTGCCAGCAGTATCACTAGTGGAGAGACCCAGTACTTC. Translated, it gives CASSITSGETQYF.

The V gene is TRBV20-1, the J gene TRBJ2-3, with 7 bases identical to TRBD2. Germline trimming cut 3 bases from V and 5 bases from J; bases unmatched to any gene: 8. The CDR3 length is 14 residues. Germline CDR1 and CDR2: DFQATT and SNEGSKA (reference sequence). The CDR3 reads CSARKASGEDTQYF. The CDR3 DNA reads as TGCAGTGCTAGGAAGGCGAGCGGGGAAGATACGCAGTATTTT.

This chain links TRBV18 with TRBJ2-2; unclear D gene. Trimming removed 2 bases from V and 0 bases from J, with 7 bases in between. CDR1 and CDR2 (germline): KGHSH, LQKENI. The CDR3 has 15 amino acids. The CDR3 here is CASSPETANTGELFF. Written as DNA, the CDR3 is TGTGCCAGCTCACCAGAAACAGCGAACACCGGGGAGCTGTTTTTT. The variable domain in full, completed from reference TRBV18 and TRBJ2-2, reads NAGVMQNPRHLVRRRGQEARLRCSPMKGHSHVYWYRQLPEEGLKFMVYLQKENIIDESGMPKERFSAEFPKEGPSILRIQQVVRGDSAAYFCASSPETANTGELFFGEGSRLTVL.

The gene calls are TRBV7-2 and TRBJ2-1; a weak D match, TRBD2 (5 bases). The CDR3 contains 15 residues. The germline CDR1 and CDR2 sequences are SGHTA and FQGNSA. Deletions cut 1 base from V and 12 bases from J, with 19 bases between. The CDR3 spells CASSLGGSSWLGQFF. Written as DNA, the CDR3 is TGTGCCAGCAGCTTAGGAGGGAGCTCCTGGTTAGGGCAGTTCTTC.

In its sample, this clonotype was seen many times. The J gene is TRBJ1-4, the V gene TRBV6-5; D uncertain. CDR3 length: 15 residues. Trimming took off 3 bases at V and 7 bases at J, with 15 bases between the two ends. CDR1 is MNHEY and CDR2 is SVGAGI in the germline V gene. CDR3 sequence reads: CASSYGLMGSEKLFF. The CDR3, as DNA: TGTGCCAGCAGTTATGGACTGATGGGGAGTGAAAAACTGTTTTTT.

This clonotype was seen a few times. V and J are TRBV9 and TRBJ2-2; 8 nucleotides align to TRBD1. This CDR3 comprises 15 residues. Losses at the gene ends were 5 bases for V and 0 bases for J; bases not matched to a gene: 3. In germline, CDR1 is SGDLS, CDR2 YYNGEE. The CDR3 reads CASREQGANTGELFF. DNA of the CDR3: TGTGCCAGCAGGGAACAGGGGGCGAACACCGGGGAGCTGTTTTTT.

Ten or more counts support this clonotype. The chain has TRBV6-5 and TRBJ2-3; 8 bases are shared with TRBD2. The germline CDR1 and CDR2 sequences are MNHEY and SVGAGI. The CDR3 is 13 residues long. The junction had 6 bases not matched to a gene; V was cut back by 11 bases and J by 2 bases. CDR3 nucleotide sequence: TGTGCCGCTCAGCGGGGGCCCACAGATACGCAGTATTTT. As protein: CAAQRGPTDTQYF.

This clonotype was detected only a few times. Here the CDR3 DNA reads TGTGCCAGCAGTTTAGTCGGACAGGGAATTTGCAATGAGCAGTTCTTC. Its translation: CASSLVGQGICNEQFF. J is TRBJ2-1 and V is TRBV12-3 or TRBV12-4; 8 bases fit TRBD1. This CDR3 has 16 residues. The V and J ends lost 1 base and 6 bases, in that order; junction bases with no gene match: 8.

The chain couples TRBV7-2 to TRBJ2-3, with 14 bases lining up with TRBD2. V trimming: 2 bases; J trimming: 4 bases; junction bases outside the gene matches: 11. Germline values: CDR1 SGHTA, CDR2 FQGNSA. This CDR3 region has 19 residues. CDR3 amino acids: CASSLIRLAGGPWPDTQYF. DNA for the CDR3: TGTGCCAGCAGCTTAATACGACTAGCGGGGGGGCCGTGGCCAGATACGCAGTATTTT. The whole variable domain, remainder taken from reference TRBV7-2 and TRBJ2-3, is GAGVSQSPSNKVTEKGKDVELRCDPISGHTALYWYRQSLGQGLEFLIYFQGNSAPDKSGLPSDRFSAERTGGSVSTLTIQRTQQEDSAVYLCASSLIRLAGGPWPDTQYFGPGTRLTVL.

This clonotype was recorded many times. V is TRBV5-1 and J is TRBJ2-2; perhaps TRBD1 as D (6 bases). Germline loops: CDR1 SGHRS, CDR2 YFSETQ. The V and J ends lost 0 bases and 5 bases respectively, with 17 bases between them. This CDR3 is built from 17 residues. The CDR3 nucleotides read TGCGCCAGCAGCTTGGCGGACAGCGTCTTGGGAACCGGGGAGCTGTTTTTT. Its translation is CASSLADSVLGTGELFF. Variable domain in full (rest from reference TRBV5-1 and TRBJ2-2): KAGVTQTPRYLIKTRGQQVTLSCSPISGHRSVSWYQQTPGQGLQFLFEYFSETQRNKGNFPGRFSGRQFSNSRSEMNVSTLELGDSALYLCASSLADSVLGTGELFFGEGSRLTVL.

This clonotype was detected ten times or more. This chain uses TRBV5-1 with TRBJ2-1; no firm D call. V was cut by 3 bases and J by 4 bases, with 8 bases left in between. In germline, CDR1 is SGHRS, CDR2 YFSETQ. This CDR3 has 13 amino acids. This chain's CDR3 is CASSWASYNEQFF. CDR3 coding DNA: TGCGCCAGCAGCTGGGCGTCTTACAATGAGCAGTTCTTC.

This rearrangement joins TRBV5-6 to TRBJ2-2; possibly TRBD1 for D (6 bases). V was clipped by 1 base and J by 1 base, with 11 bases between them. Germline V gene lookup returns CDR1 SGHDT and CDR2 YYEEEE. This CDR3 spans 16 amino acids. In nucleotides, the CDR3 is TGTGCCAGCAGCTTGTTGGGGGCGCAGAACACCGGGGAGCTGTTTTTT. Encoded protein: CASSLLGAQNTGELFF. The full variable domain, completed using reference TRBV5-6 and TRBJ2-2, is DAGVTQSPTHLIKTRGQQVTLRCSPKSGHDTVSWYQQALGQGPQFIFQYYEEEERQRGNFPDRFSGHQFPNYSSELNVNALLLGDSALYLCASSLLGAQNTGELFFGEGSRLTVL.

Only a few counts were recorded for this clonotype. The chain uses TRBV7-9 and TRBJ1-4; D ambiguous. The CDR3 has 16 residues. Looked up from germline, CDR1 is SEHNR and CDR2 is FQNEAQ (reference sequence). Trimming took off 5 bases at V and 5 bases at J, with 18 bases between the two ends. CDR3 sequence reads: CASSVGSLVDNEKLFF. CDR3 nucleotide sequence: TGTGCCAGCAGCGTCGGGAGTTTGGTGGACAATGAAAAACTGTTTTTT.

The sample holds a few counts of this clonotype. This chain uses TRBV14 with TRBJ2-3; a possible D gene is TRBD2 (5 bases). The CDR3 consists of 13 residues. Germline V gene sequence: CDR1 SGHDN, CDR2 FVKESK. V was clipped by 4 bases and J by 5 bases, with 10 bases between them. CDR3 DNA sequence: TGTGCCAGCAGCCTGTCGGGGAAAGATACGCAGTATTTT. It codes for CASSLSGKDTQYF.

This clonotype was seen many times. This chain uses TRBV5-1 with TRBJ2-7, with D tentatively TRBD2 (5 bases). Germline values: CDR1 SGHRS, CDR2 YFSETQ. This CDR3 comprises 13 residues. With 1 base removed from V and 6 bases from J, the gap between germline ends came to 11 bases. The CDR3 nucleotides read TGCGCCAGCAGCTTGCCTTTGCGGGCCGAGCAGTACTTC. As protein: CASSLPLRAEQYF. The full variable domain, rest sourced from reference TRBV5-1 and TRBJ2-7, is KAGVTQTPRYLIKTRGQQVTLSCSPISGHRSVSWYQQTPGQGLQFLFEYFSETQRNKGNFPGRFSGRQFSNSRSEMNVSTLELGDSALYLCASSLPLRAEQYFGPGTRLTVT.

This chain uses TRBV6-1 with TRBJ1-1; possible D gene TRBD1, 6 bases. The germline V and J ends were trimmed by 11 bases and 1 base, with 14 bases remaining between them. Germline CDR1 reads MNHNS; CDR2 reads SASEGT. This CDR3 has 13 residues. CDR3 residues: CAVSLGGNTEAFF. In nucleotides, the CDR3 is TGTGCCGTTTCACTAGGGGGGAACACTGAAGCTTTCTTT.

This clonotype appeared a few times. This chain connects TRBV20-1 to TRBJ2-3; 8 bases line up with TRBD2. The germline CDR1 and CDR2 sequences are DFQATT and SNEGSKA (reference sequence). The J segment lost 2 bases and the V segment lost 5 bases, leaving 6 bases of the junction unmatched. The CDR3 totals 14 residues. In DNA form, the CDR3 reads TGCAGTGCTCGAAGCGGGGGAACCACAGATACGCAGTATTTT. It translates to CSARSGGTTDTQYF.

The J gene is TRBJ2-2, the V gene TRBV7-8, with TRBD1 identical over 12 bases. Germline lookup yields CDR1 SGHVS and CDR2 FQNEAQ. The CDR3 runs 16 residues. J gave up 4 bases and V 3 bases, and 3 bases lay outside the gene matches. The CDR3 spells CASSFGTGGSTGELFF. CDR3 bases: TGTGCCAGCAGCTTCGGGACAGGGGGCTCCACCGGGGAGCTGTTTTTT.

V is TRBV5-1 and J is TRBJ1-1; 7 nucleotides align to TRBD1. Unmatched junction bases numbered 4, after V lost 4 bases and J lost 1 base. Germline V lookup: CDR1 SGHRS, CDR2 YFSETQ. This CDR3 contains 14 residues. The DNA for the CDR3 is TGCGCCAGCAGCAAACAGGGGACGAACACTGAAGCTTTCTTT. As protein: CASSKQGTNTEAFF.

This clonotype has ten or more counts. This chain uses TRBV6-6 with TRBJ1-5, with D possibly matching TRBD1 (5 bases). This CDR3 is 12 amino acids long. The V end was cut by 5 bases, the J end by 8 bases, with 10 bases between. Germline V gene sequence: CDR1 MNHNY, CDR2 SVGAGI (reference sequence). CDR3 sequence: CASSRDAEPQHF. The CDR3 DNA follows: TGTGCCAGCAGTCGGGACGCCGAGCCCCAGCATTTT.

The V gene is TRBV7-2, the J gene TRBJ2-3, with D possibly being TRBD2 (5 bases). CDR3 size: 17 residues. The V gene's germline CDR1 is SGHTA and CDR2 FQGNSA. Deletions cut 1 base from V and 5 bases from J, with 19 bases between. CDR3: CASSLGLAATLGDTQYF. The DNA of the CDR3 is TGTGCCAGCAGCTTAGGGCTAGCAGCAACCTTGGGAGATACGCAGTATTTT.

The gene calls are TRBV5-1 and TRBJ2-1, with 12 bases that match TRBD1. The J segment lost 9 bases and the V segment lost 2 bases, leaving 6 bases of the junction unmatched. Germline V gene lookup returns CDR1 SGHRS and CDR2 YFSETQ. The CDR3 extends over 15 amino acids. This chain's CDR3 is CASSFPGQGAREQFF. CDR3 nucleotide sequence: TGCGCCAGCAGCTTTCCGGGACAGGGGGCTCGTGAGCAGTTCTTC.

This clonotype occurred many times. V is TRBV6-6 and J is TRBJ2-1; 8 bases match TRBD2. CDR3 length: 17 residues. With 5 bases clipped from V and 5 bases from J, the junction kept 14 bases outside the gene matches. Germline V gene lookup returns CDR1 MNHNY and CDR2 SVGAGI (reference sequence). This CDR3 is CASSPFGRGAQNNEQFF. The CDR3 bases are TGTGCCAGCAGTCCCTTCGGGCGGGGGGCCCAAAACAATGAGCAGTTCTTC.

This clonotype was found a few times. The chain couples TRBV4-3 to TRBJ2-1, with D maybe TRBD2 (6 bases). Germline CDR1 LGHNA, CDR2 YSLEER. This CDR3 is 14 amino acids long. V dropped 0 bases and J dropped 7 bases, with 10 bases sitting between them. The CDR3 coding sequence is TGCGCCAGCAGCCAAGAGGCAGGGAGGAATGAGCAGTTCTTC. It yields the protein CASSQEAGRNEQFF.

This clonotype appeared many times. The chain recombines TRBV6-5 with TRBJ2-7; D is perhaps TRBD1 (6 bases). This CDR3 region has 14 residues. Germline values: CDR1 MNHEY, CDR2 SVGAGI. Trimming took 2 bases from V and 3 from J, leaving 11 bases between them. The chain's CDR3 is CASSYRAGDYEQYF. In nucleotides, the CDR3 is TGTGCCAGCAGTTACCGGGCAGGGGACTACGAGCAGTACTTC.